The 2 T cell receptor beta chains reported below all come from one sample, sequenced in a study of tumor and adjacent non-tumor tissue in lung cancer. No cell sorting was done before RNA was extracted from the tissue. More than 3 cm separated this lung sample from the edge of the tumor. Three rounds of nested PCR, following a modified ARM-PCR protocol, produced the TCRbeta library. One entry per CDR3 protein results from TCRdb running MiXCR on the multiplex PCR reads. Found here are about 90,000 distinct CDR3 sequences, around 80% of them singletons; the top ten hold 20% to 25%. Sequencing was performed on distant non-tumor lung tissue. The receptors originated from a woman aged 50 to 60 with non-small cell lung cancer.

As concerns this clonotype: One junction end does not reproduce the germline sequence, and a read error may be involved. This sequence joins TRBV15 and TRBJ2-5; no clear D gene. Germline loops: CDR1 LNHNV, CDR2 YYDKDF (reference sequence). The CDR3 sequence is 15 residues long. CDR3 loop: CVTRGQASAQETQYF. In nucleotides, the CDR3 is TGTGTCACCCGTGGGCAGGCGTCAGCCCAAGAGACCCAGTACTTC.

Note on this clonotype: The junction does not match germline at one end; this may be a read error. V gene TRBV29-1 combines with J gene TRBJ1-1, with unresolved D. The CDR3 runs 16 residues. CDR1 is SQVTM and CDR2 is ANQGSEA in the germline V gene. DNA of the CDR3: TGCAGCGTTGAAGGGACCCCGTCCGCTTTAGACGCTAAAGCTCTCTTC. Translation: CSVEGTPSALDAKALF.